These T cell receptor beta chains were read from a single sample in a study of cytomegalovirus exposure and HLA in healthy donors. TCRdb's table, derived via immunoSEQ multiplex PCR, lists solely in-frame clones and lacks some. The sample features some 56,000 clones, with less than 15% in its top ten. The sequenced material came from PBMCs. These receptors originate from a woman in her twenties or thirties in good health and CMV-seropositive. The conserved cysteine and the conserved F or W are not part of the CDR3 here. A D gene is named only where the DNA matches it firmly.

>TRBV12-5|TRBJ2-2|TRBD2
ASGTAAGINTGELF
>TRBV11-3|TRBJ1-2|TRBD1
ASSRRIGTGGRENGYT
>TRBV10-1|TRBJ2-1|-
ASSELAGRYNEQF
>TRBV6-1|TRBJ1-2|TRBD1
ANTPVDRGRYGYT
>TRBV7-2|TRBJ2-3|-
ASSLAGLSGSQY
>TRBV5-6|TRBJ2-1|-
ASSLGHEQF
>TRBV6-1|TRBJ1-3|-
ASSDLGLRNTIY
>TRBV4-2|TRBJ2-7|TRBD2
ASSRMGASGVVEQY
>TRBV4-1|TRBJ2-7|-
ASSQDLSSSYEQY
>TRBV5-1|TRBJ1-1|-
ASSSVQGPVARAF
>TRBV27|TRBJ2-3|-
ASSPVRGTDTQY
>TRBV9|TRBJ2-1|-
ASSPLSSYNEQF
>TRBV7-8|TRBJ1-1|-
ASSLDGRGAEAF
>TRBV29-1|TRBJ2-1|-
SVEAEAPAEQF
>TRBV30|TRBJ1-6|-
AWSVGGDSPLH
>TRBV19|TRBJ1-5|-
ASTQRGFRGNQPQH
>TRBV6-1|TRBJ2-1|TRBD2
ASSGLSGTFASSYNEQF
>TRBV6-5|TRBJ2-7|-
ASSTRRGGYEQY
>TRBV6-6|TRBJ2-7|-
ASSYNVPWQGYEQY
>TRBV5-1|TRBJ2-5|TRBD2
ASSTGTSGSGETQY
>TRBV20-1|TRBJ2-4|-
SAPTGNIQY
>TRBV13|TRBJ2-3|-
ASSLGLAVGATDTQY
>TRBV9|TRBJ1-1|-
ASSVARQGLAF
>TRBV9|TRBJ2-1|TRBD2
ASSDSGVPYNEQF